This T cell receptor beta chain was documented in a study of blood T cell repertoires in COVID-19. Trimming removed 7 bases from V and 1 base from J, with 13 bases in between. The CDR3 is 14 amino acids. Germline V gene sequence: CDR1 SGHVS, CDR2 FNYEAQ. Using immunoSEQ multiplex PCR, the repertoire was profiled, and TCRdb retains in-frame clones only, with some absent. This repertoire shows some 170,000 clones, around 84% found once; its top ten account for about 5.6%. This clonotype originated in a man aged 35 to 55 who had recovered from COVID-19. Material for sequencing was PBMCs or T cells enriched from blood (not recorded which). The gene calls are TRBV7-6 and TRBJ1-1; tentatively, D is TRBD1 (6 bases). CDR3 amino acids: CASTLGASNTEAFF. CDR3 coding DNA: TGTGCCAGCACCCTGGGGGCATCGAACACTGAAGCTTTCTTT.